Sequencing of this T cell receptor beta chain was carried out in a study of glioma-infiltrating T cells after dendritic cell vaccination. The data were produced by immunoSEQ multiplex PCR, yet TCRdb's version contains in-frame clones alone and is incomplete. The sample carries around 60,000 clones, 85% recorded once. Described time point: after dendritic cell vaccination, including at tumor progression/relapse. None of the glioblastoma patients had an isocitrate dehydrogenase mutation. The V gene's germline CDR1 is SGHTA and CDR2 FQGTGA. CDR3 size: 16 residues. J lost 0 bases, V lost 0 bases, and 3 bases had no gene match.

The chain uses TRBV7-3 and TRBJ2-3, with 7 bases that match TRBD2. This specimen consisted of blood, obtained after dendritic cell vaccination. The sequence came from a human donor with glioblastoma. CDR3 protein: CASSLTPSGSTDTQYF. CDR3 in DNA: TGTGCCAGCAGCTTAACTCCTAGCGGTAGCACAGATACGCAGTATTTT.